Listed below are T cell receptor beta chains from one sample, sequenced in a study of cytomegalovirus exposure and HLA in healthy donors. The assay was immunoSEQ multiplex PCR, and TCRdb's table has in-frame clones only and misses some. The sample holds 95,000 to 150,000 clones, around 75% seen once. Sequenced input: PBMCs. These TCRs come from a woman in her forties or fifties in good health and CMV-seropositive. The CDR3 runs from the conserved cysteine through the conserved F or W. The order of the fields is CDR3 protein, J gene, V gene.

CASSPRFGKNIQYF TRBJ2-4 TRBV5-4
CASSLGDGRYNEQFF TRBJ2-1 TRBV7-2
CASSTRGGTGELFF TRBJ2-2 TRBV10-2
CASSLGLAGGPEQFF TRBJ2-1 TRBV7-9
CASSPQITGTSGHQETQYF TRBJ2-5 TRBV7-2
CAVEIRQGSQQFF TRBJ2-1 TRBV30
CASSSRTGGGYGYTF TRBJ1-2 TRBV6-5
CASSQEVGGRASNEQFF TRBJ2-1 TRBV4-2
CASSYLTGSDTQYF TRBJ2-3 TRBV5-1
CSVESGDGYTF TRBJ1-2 TRBV29-1
CASSLVGHIVYEQYF TRBJ2-7 TRBV5-1
CAWSVESITGGLNEQFF TRBJ2-1 TRBV30
CAWRSDRGAYGYTF TRBJ1-2 TRBV30
CASSTGTSGTTEQFF TRBJ2-1 TRBV5-1
CASSQVPTGILAGANVLTF TRBJ2-6 TRBV4-1
CSVLAGAYYEQYF TRBJ2-7 TRBV29-1
CASSLGDSNEKLFF TRBJ1-4 TRBV27
CASSADPRTVYEQYF TRBJ2-7 TRBV7-2
CSVDSLAGVNEQFF TRBJ2-1 TRBV29-1
CATFRTSGSSYNEQFF TRBJ2-1 TRBV27
CASSLAGGAGERELFF TRBJ2-2 TRBV5-1
CASSLWQNTEAFF TRBJ1-1 TRBV27
CASRGLAGENEQFF TRBJ2-1 TRBV19
CASSLRRGGNTEAFF TRBJ1-1 TRBV7-9
CASSSSQGSNYGYTF TRBJ1-2 TRBV7-9
CASSIGGAMNSPLHF TRBJ1-6 TRBV19
CASSPSIATNEKLFF TRBJ1-4 TRBV18
CASSYGGGYGYTF TRBJ1-2 TRBV6-5
CASSRGWGQDNEKLFF TRBJ1-4 TRBV19
CASSQVYRGRGTQYF TRBJ2-5 TRBV4-1
CASSVAGEPETQYF TRBJ2-5 TRBV9
CAWSVSARGISGNTIYF TRBJ1-3 TRBV30
CASSQAKGNPTGSVNSPLHF TRBJ1-6 TRBV4-1
CASSLLGLTLTGELFF TRBJ2-2 TRBV5-4
CASSLQGYNSPLHF TRBJ1-6 TRBV7-6
CASSLPRDRPYEQYF . TRBV7-8
CASSPDRLLQYF TRBJ2-4 TRBV4-3
CSASHGLQRYF TRBJ2-5 TRBV20-1
CASSLRTGRGEQYF TRBJ2-7 TRBV5-4
CASSEGLQAFF TRBJ1-1 TRBV7-9
CASSLQLAGGRYTQYF TRBJ2-3 TRBV27
CASGLLGLTYNEQFF TRBJ2-1 TRBV12-5